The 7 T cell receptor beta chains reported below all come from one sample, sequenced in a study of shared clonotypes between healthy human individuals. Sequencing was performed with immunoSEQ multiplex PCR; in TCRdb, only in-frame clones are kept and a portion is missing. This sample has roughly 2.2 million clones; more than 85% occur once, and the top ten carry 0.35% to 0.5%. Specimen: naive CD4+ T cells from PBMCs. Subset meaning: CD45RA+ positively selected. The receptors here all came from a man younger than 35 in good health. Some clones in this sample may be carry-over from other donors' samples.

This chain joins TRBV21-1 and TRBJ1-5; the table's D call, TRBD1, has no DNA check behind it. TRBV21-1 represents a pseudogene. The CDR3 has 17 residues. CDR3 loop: CASSKAKGTDSNQPQHF. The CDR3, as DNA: TGTGCCAGCAGCAAAGCGAAAGGGACAGATAGCAATCAGCCCCAGCATTTT.

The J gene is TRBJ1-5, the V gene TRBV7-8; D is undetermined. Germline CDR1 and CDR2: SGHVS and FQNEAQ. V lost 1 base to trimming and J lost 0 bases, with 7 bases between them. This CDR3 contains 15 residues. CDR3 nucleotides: TGTGCCAGCAGCTTAGACAACTATAGCAATCAGCCCCAGCATTTT. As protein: CASSLDNYSNQPQHF.

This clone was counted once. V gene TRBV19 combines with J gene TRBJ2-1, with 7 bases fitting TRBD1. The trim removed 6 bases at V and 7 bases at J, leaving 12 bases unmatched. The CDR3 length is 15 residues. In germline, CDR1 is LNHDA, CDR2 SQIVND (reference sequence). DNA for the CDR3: TGTGCCAGTAGGATACAGGGGAACTTAGTGAATGAGCAGTTCTTC. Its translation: CASRIQGNLVNEQFF.

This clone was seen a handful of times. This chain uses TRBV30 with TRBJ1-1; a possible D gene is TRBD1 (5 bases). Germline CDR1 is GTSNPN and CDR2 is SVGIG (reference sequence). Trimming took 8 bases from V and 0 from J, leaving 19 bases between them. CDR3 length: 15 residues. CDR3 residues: CARDYLAGLNTEAFF. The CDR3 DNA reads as TGTGCCCGAGATTACCTGGCGGGACTGAACACTGAAGCTTTCTTT.

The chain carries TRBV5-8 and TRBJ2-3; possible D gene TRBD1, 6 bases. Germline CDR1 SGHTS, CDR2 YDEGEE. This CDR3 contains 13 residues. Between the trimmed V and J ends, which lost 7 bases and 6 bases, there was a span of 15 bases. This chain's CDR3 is CASSSGTTDTQYF. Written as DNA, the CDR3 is TGTGCCAGCTCTTCCGGGACAACGGATACGCAGTATTTT.

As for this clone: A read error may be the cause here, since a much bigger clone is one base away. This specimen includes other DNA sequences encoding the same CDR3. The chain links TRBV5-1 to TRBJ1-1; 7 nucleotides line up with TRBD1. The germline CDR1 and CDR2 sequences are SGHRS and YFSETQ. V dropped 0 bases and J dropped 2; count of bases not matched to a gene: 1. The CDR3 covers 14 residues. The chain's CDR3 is CASSLGTGNTEAFF. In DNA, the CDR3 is TGCGCCAGCAGCTTGGGGACAGGTAACACTGAAGCTTTCTTT.

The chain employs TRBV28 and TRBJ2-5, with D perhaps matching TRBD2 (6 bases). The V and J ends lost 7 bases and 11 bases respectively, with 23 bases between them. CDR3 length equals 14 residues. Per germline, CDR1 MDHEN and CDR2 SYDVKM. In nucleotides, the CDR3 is TGTGCCAGCAAAACTTGGGGGGAACGGACAAGACAGTACTTC. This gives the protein CASKTWGERTRQYF.